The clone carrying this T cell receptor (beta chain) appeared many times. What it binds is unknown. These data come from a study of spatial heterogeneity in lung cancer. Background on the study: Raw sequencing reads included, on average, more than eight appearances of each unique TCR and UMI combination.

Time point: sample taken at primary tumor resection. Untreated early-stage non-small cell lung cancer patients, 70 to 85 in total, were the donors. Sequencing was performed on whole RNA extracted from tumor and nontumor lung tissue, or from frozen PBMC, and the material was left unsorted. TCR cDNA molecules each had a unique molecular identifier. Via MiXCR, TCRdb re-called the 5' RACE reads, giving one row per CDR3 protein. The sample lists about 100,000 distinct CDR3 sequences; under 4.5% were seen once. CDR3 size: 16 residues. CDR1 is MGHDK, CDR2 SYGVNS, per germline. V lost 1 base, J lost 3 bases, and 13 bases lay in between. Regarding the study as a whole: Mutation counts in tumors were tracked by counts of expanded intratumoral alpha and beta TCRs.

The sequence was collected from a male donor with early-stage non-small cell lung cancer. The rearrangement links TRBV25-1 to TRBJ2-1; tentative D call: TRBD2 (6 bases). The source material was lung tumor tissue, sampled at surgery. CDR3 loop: CASSEFGGKDYNEQFF. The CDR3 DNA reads TGTGCCAGCAGTGAATTTGGCGGGAAGGACTACAATGAGCAGTTCTTC.